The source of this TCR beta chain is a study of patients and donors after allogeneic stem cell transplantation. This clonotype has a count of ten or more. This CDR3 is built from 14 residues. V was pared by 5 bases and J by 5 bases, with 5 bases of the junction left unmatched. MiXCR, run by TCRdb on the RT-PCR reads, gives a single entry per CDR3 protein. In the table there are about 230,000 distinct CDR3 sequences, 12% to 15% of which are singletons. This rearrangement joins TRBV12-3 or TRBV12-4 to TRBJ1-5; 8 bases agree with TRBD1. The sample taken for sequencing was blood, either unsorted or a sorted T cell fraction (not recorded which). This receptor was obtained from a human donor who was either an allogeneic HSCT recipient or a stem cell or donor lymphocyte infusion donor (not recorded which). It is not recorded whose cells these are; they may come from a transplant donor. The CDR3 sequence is CASSVHRGDQPQHF. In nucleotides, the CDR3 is TGTGCCAGCAGTGTCCACAGGGGGGATCAGCCCCAGCATTTT.